This TCR beta chain emerged from a study of CD8 T cells in Susac syndrome (dated by TCRdb to about 2019). As for the study more broadly: Whether CD8+ T cell activation and differentiation in Susac syndrome was antigen driven was tested using repertoire sequencing. The study compared CD8+ T cell repertoire clonality among 12 healthy donors, about 14 Susac syndrome patients and some 16 multiple sclerosis patients.

The CDR3 numbers 11 residues from cysteine through phenylalanine. Kept here is only the CDR3 DNA, which spans 33 bases and is read in frame from base 1. Reading the germline V gene gives CDR1 SNHLY and CDR2 FYNNEI. V is clipped by 6 bases and J by 0 bases, and the sequence between their germline boundaries is 2 bases long. On the study overall, not on this receptor specifically: The number of individuals in the TCR sequencing and HLA analysis was acknowledged as relatively small.

A note on this clonotype: What this receptor recognizes is not known. This may be a read error, as it is one base from a much larger clone.

High-throughput TCR beta sequencing profiled peripheral blood CD8+ and CD4+ T cells from healthy donors, Susac syndrome patients and multiple sclerosis patients. The healthy donors served as controls matched for age and sex. Bulk CD8+ and CD4+ T cells were purified by magnetic negative isolation, whereas CD8+ TEMRA cells were enriched by FACS. Blood was drawn into EDTA tubes, processed within 24 hours, and PBMCs were isolated by density gradient centrifugation. PBMCs intended for TCR sequencing were cryopreserved in liquid nitrogen and thawed later in a water bath at 37 degrees C. Purity of sorted or isolated CD4+, CD8+ and CD8+ TEMRA cells was at least 90%. RNA was extracted using the RNeasy kit, and about 0.45 to 1 ug of the RNA was reverse transcribed with random hexamers. The immunoSEQ multiplex PCR assay, covering 54 Vbeta and 13 Jbeta segments, was used to amplify TCR beta CDR3 regions. Bias from PCR amplification was corrected by using a synthetic template baseline for primer optimization and for computational correction. Turning to the authors' computational methods: Reads were annotated to V, D and J genes per IMGT and analyzed with immunoSEQ Analyzer, keeping only productive sequences. Clonality was calculated as one minus the Shannon entropy normalized by log2 of the number of productive unique sequences. For each patient and control, public and private clones were evaluated among the 100 most prevalent clones. Susac-specific clones were defined as absent from healthy and MS cohorts, around 1,000 published viral clones and other ImmuneACCESS disease sequences. TCRdb itself trimmed the public reads at Q25 with fastp, ran MiXCR and retained productive beta chains. Rows merge per CDR3 protein into single entries with the most common DNA and genes. Here the V and J calls rest on TCRdb's processing, not on the authors' analysis. In this sample the table shows about 120,000 distinct CDR3 sequences, just under 95% of which occur a single time. Around 0.12% of the sample goes to the ten largest clones.

In this chain, TRBV2 is recombined with TRBJ2-5; no confident D gene assignment can be made. This receptor was identified in a human donor in good health. Sequencing was performed on CD8+ T cells from PBMCs. The DNA sequence is as follows: TGTGCCAGCAGCTACCAAGAGACCCAGTACTTC. Protein translation: CASSYQETQYF.